This is a list of T cell receptor beta chains from one sample in a study of beta chain features in type 1 diabetes. TCRdb's table, derived via immunoSEQ multiplex PCR, lists solely in-frame clones and lacks some. In the table there are 160,000 or so clones, 7.5% to 10% of which are singletons. The sequencing input was central memory CD4+ T cells from blood. All receptors derive from a woman between 18 and 29 years old in good health. CDR3s include the opening cysteine and the closing phenylalanine or tryptophan. D genes are given only for firm matches. For some rows the clone size is stated as once, few or many, or as a class when expanded; others skip it.

CDR3 length,V gene,D gene,J gene,clone size,CDR3 DNA,CDR3 protein
16,TRBV5-1,TRBD2,TRBJ2-7,few,TGCGCCAGCAGCTTGAACCTACTAGCGGGAGGCTACGAGCAGTACTTC,CASSLNLLAGGYEQYF
14,TRBV18,.,TRBJ1-4,.,TGTGCCAGCTCACAGCCGGGGGGAAGTGAAAAACTGTTTTTT,CASSQPGGSEKLFF
13,TRBV29-1,.,TRBJ2-5,.,TGCAGCGTTCAAGGAGGACAGCGGGAGACCCAGTACTTC,CSVQGGQRETQYF
13,TRBV30,.,TRBJ2-7,many,TGTGCCTGGGGGAGTCAGCGGTCCTACGAGCAGTACTTC,CAWGSQRSYEQYF
13,TRBV6-5,TRBD1,TRBJ2-3,.,TGTGCCAGCAGTTCCCCGGACAGGGAAACGCAGTATTTT,CASSSPDRETQYF
16,TRBV5-1,TRBD2,TRBJ2-1,many,TGCGCCAGCAGCTTGGTACTAGCGGGAGCAACGAATGAGCAGTTCTTC,CASSLVLAGATNEQFF
13,TRBV15,.,TRBJ2-1,.,TGTGCCACCAGCAGAGGGAACAGCCTGGAGCAGTTCTTC,CATSRGNSLEQFF
11,TRBV2,.,TRBJ2-5,few,TGTGCCAGCAGTGACTTCGAGACCCAGTACTTC,CASSDFETQYF
14,TRBV14,.,TRBJ1-1,.,TGTGCCAGCAGCCGATCGACAGGTTTTACTGAAGCTTTCTTT,CASSRSTGFTEAFF
16,TRBV25-1,TRBD2,TRBJ2-2,.,TGTGCCAGCAGTCCGGTGGGGGGGAGGAACACCGGGGAGCTGTTTTTT,CASSPVGGRNTGELFF
13,TRBV30,TRBD1,TRBJ2-7,.,TGTGCCTGGAGTGTACAGGGGCTCTACGAGCAGTACTTC,CAWSVQGLYEQYF
14,TRBV9,TRBD2,TRBJ2-5,.,TGTGCCAGCAGCTATAGCGGGGGGCAAGAGACCCAGTACTTC,CASSYSGGQETQYF
13,TRBV29-1,.,TRBJ1-1,.,TGCAGCGTTGAGCGGTTGGGGAGCACTGAAGCTTTCTTT,CSVERLGSTEAFF
14,TRBV4-1,TRBD1,TRBJ1-1,.,TGCGCCAGCAGCCTCACGCCGACAGGGCGAGAAGCTTTCTTT,CASSLTPTGREAFF
15,TRBV4-2,.,TRBJ1-2,.,TGTGCCAGCAGCCAAGTCTCAGGGGTTAGCTATGGCTACACCTTC,CASSQVSGVSYGYTF
15,TRBV18,TRBD1,TRBJ2-7,few,TGTGCCAGCTCACCACCCGGGACAGGGAACTACGAGCAGTACTTC,CASSPPGTGNYEQYF
15,TRBV7-2,TRBD2,TRBJ2-5,few,TGTGCCAGCAGCTCCTACGGGGGGGCCCTGGAGACCCAGTACTTC,CASSSYGGALETQYF
15,TRBV5-4,.,TRBJ2-7,.,TGCGCCAGCAGCGTCGGGACTCAAGTCTCCTACGAGCAGTACTTC,CASSVGTQVSYEQYF
11,TRBV28,.,TRBJ1-1,few,TGTGGGGTTAGAGCCGGGACTGAAGCTTTCTTT,CGVRAGTEAFF
14,TRBV5-4,.,TRBJ2-7,.,TGTGCCAGCAGCGCCGCCGGGACATCCTACGAGCAGTACTTC,CASSAAGTSYEQYF
13,TRBV10-2,.,TRBJ2-5,few,TGCGCCAGCACGACTACCGCACAAGAGACCCAGTACTTC,CASTTTAQETQYF
16,TRBV14,TRBD2,TRBJ2-1,few,TGTGCCAGCAGCCCTATAGGGACTAGCGGGAGGAATGAGCAGTTCTTC,CASSPIGTSGRNEQFF
12,TRBV2,.,TRBJ2-5,few,TGTGCCAGCATGGGCCACTCAGAGACCCAGTACTTC,CASMGHSETQYF
12,TRBV6-1,TRBD1,TRBJ1-2,few,TGTGCCAGCATTTGGACAGGGGATGGCTACACCTTC,CASIWTGDGYTF
14,TRBV5-1,TRBD1,TRBJ1-1,.,TGCGCCAGCAGCGGGGGGACAGCTCTTACTGAAGCTTTCTTT,CASSGGTALTEAFF
18,TRBV4-2,TRBD1,TRBJ1-1,few,TGTGCCAGCAGCCAAGACCAGGACAGGGGGCGCTTGGACACTGAAGCTTTCTTT,CASSQDQDRGRLDTEAFF
13,TRBV18,TRBD1,TRBJ1-2,.,TGTGCCAGCTCACCTCCCACAGGGGAAGGCTACACCTTC,CASSPPTGEGYTF
15,TRBV2,.,TRBJ2-6,.,TGTGCCAGCAGTGAAGAGGGGGTAGGGGCCAACGTCCTGACTTTC,CASSEEGVGANVLTF
14,TRBV5-8,.,TRBJ1-1,.,TGTGCCAGCAGCTTGGAGGCGGGGAACACTGAAGCTTTCTTT,CASSLEAGNTEAFF
14,TRBV15,.,TRBJ2-7,once,TGTGCCACCAGCAGGGCTGGACAGTTCACGCAAGTATACTTC,CATSRAGQFTQVYF
16,TRBV9,TRBD1,TRBJ1-6,many,TGTGCCAGCAGCGCAAGACAGGGGGCGGATAATTCACCCCTCCACTTT,CASSARQGADNSPLHF
15,TRBV5-4,TRBD2,TRBJ2-5,.,TGTGCCAGCAGCTTCCCGGGACTAGCTAAGGAGACCCAGTACTTC,CASSFPGLAKETQYF
16,TRBV7-8,TRBD2,TRBJ2-5,.,TGTGCCAGCAGCCTAGCGGGGAACCCTCGGGGGGAGACCCAGTACTTC,CASSLAGNPRGETQYF
16,TRBV9,.,TRBJ2-5,.,TGTGCCAGCAGCGTAGGCGATGCCGGGGAAATGGGGACCCAGTACTTC,CASSVGDAGEMGTQYF
16,TRBV30,TRBD2,TRBJ2-2,few,TGTGCCTGGGGAGGGGTGGCTAGCGGGAGACCCGGGGAGCTGTTTTTT,CAWGGVASGRPGELFF
13,TRBV10-3,.,TRBJ2-1,few,TGTGCCATCAGTGAGCCCTTAGCTCTTGAGCAGTTCTTC,CAISEPLALEQFF
15,TRBV6-5,.,TRBJ1-2,.,TGTGCCAGCAGTTACTACCAGGGTGATAACTATGGCTACACCTTC,CASSYYQGDNYGYTF
11,TRBV4-2,.,TRBJ1-2,many,TGTGCCAGCAGCCAAGCGGAGGGCTACACCTTC,CASSQAEGYTF
14,TRBV7-2,TRBD2,TRBJ2-5,.,TGTGCCAGCAGCTCCGGGGGGGTTCAAGAGACCCAGTACTTC,CASSSGGVQETQYF
16,TRBV2,.,TRBJ1-2,.,TGTGCCAGCAGCCCCGGGGGGGGGCGCGATAACTATGGCTACACCTTC,CASSPGGGRDNYGYTF
14,TRBV7-2,.,TRBJ2-3,few,TGTGCCAGCAGGTCGTCCCAGGGCACAGATACGCAGTATTTT,CASRSSQGTDTQYF
16,TRBV27,TRBD2,TRBJ2-7,.,TGTGCCAGCAAATTAAAAGGACTAGCGGGATCCCACGAGCAGTACTTC,CASKLKGLAGSHEQYF
19,TRBV4-1,TRBD1,TRBJ1-2,.,TGCGCCAGCAGCCAAGATCGGGGAGGACAGGGGGTCTCTAACTATGGCTACACCTTC,CASSQDRGGQGVSNYGYTF
13,TRBV7-2,.,TRBJ2-7,.,TGTGCCAGCAGCTCGCGACAGACCTACGAGCAGTACTTC,CASSSRQTYEQYF
16,TRBV6-1,.,TRBJ1-5,few,TGTGCCAGCAGTGAGGACAGCTTAGGGAGCAATCAGCCCCAGCATTTT,CASSEDSLGSNQPQHF
15,TRBV6-5,.,TRBJ1-2,.,TGTGCCAGCAGTCCAACATCCAGGGTAAGCCCTGGCTACACCTTC,CASSPTSRVSPGYTF
11,TRBV27,.,TRBJ2-5,.,TGTGCCAGCAGTAAGGGGGAGACCCAGTACTTC,CASSKGETQYF
13,TRBV6-1,.,TRBJ2-7,few,TGTGCCAGCACTCCGGGACTTCTCTACGAGCAGTACTTC,CASTPGLLYEQYF
14,TRBV11-2,.,TRBJ1-2,.,TGTGCCAGCAGCTTAGCTGGCGGCCTTTATGGCTACACCTTC,CASSLAGGLYGYTF
14,TRBV7-2,.,TRBJ2-2,.,TGTGCCAGCAGCTTACAGGGTTTGAGCGGGGAGCTGTTTTTT,CASSLQGLSGELFF
14,TRBV7-2,TRBD1,TRBJ2-7,many,TGTGCCAGCAGTCCCGACAGGGCTTCCTACGAGCAGTACTTC,CASSPDRASYEQYF
15,TRBV7-2,.,TRBJ2-4,.,TGTGCCAGCAGCTCGCCGGCGGGACAGAAAAACATTCAGTACTTC,CASSSPAGQKNIQYF
14,TRBV11-3,TRBD1,TRBJ2-2,.,TGTGCCAGCAGCCTGACAGGGGAGGTCGGGGAGCTGTTTTTT,CASSLTGEVGELFF
15,TRBV7-2,.,TRBJ1-3,few,TGTGCCAGCAGCTTAGGGGGAGGGTCTGGAAACACCATATATTTT,CASSLGGGSGNTIYF